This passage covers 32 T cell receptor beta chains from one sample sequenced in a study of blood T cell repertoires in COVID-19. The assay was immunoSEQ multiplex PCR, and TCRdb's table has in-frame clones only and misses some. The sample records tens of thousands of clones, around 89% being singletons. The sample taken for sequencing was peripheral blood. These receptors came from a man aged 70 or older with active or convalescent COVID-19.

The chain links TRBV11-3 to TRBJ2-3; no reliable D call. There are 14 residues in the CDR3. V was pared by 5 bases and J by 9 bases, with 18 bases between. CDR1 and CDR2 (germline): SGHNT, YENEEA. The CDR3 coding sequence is TGTGCCAGCAGCGCCCGCACTGGTAATCGGACGCAGTATTTT. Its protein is CASSARTGNRTQYF.

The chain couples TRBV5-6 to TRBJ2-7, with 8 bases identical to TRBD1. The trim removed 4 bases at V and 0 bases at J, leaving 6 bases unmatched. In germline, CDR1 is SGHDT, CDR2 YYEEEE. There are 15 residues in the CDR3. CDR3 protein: CASSRDRLNSYEQYF. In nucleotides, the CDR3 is TGTGCCAGCAGCAGGGACAGGCTAAACTCCTACGAGCAGTACTTC.

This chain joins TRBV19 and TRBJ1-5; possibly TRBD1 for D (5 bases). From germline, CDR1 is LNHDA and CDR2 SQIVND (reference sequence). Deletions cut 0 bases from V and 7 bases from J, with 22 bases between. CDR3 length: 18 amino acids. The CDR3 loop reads CASSIDLRAGRPLQPQHF. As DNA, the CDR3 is TGTGCCAGTAGTATAGATCTAAGGGCGGGACGACCCTTACAGCCCCAGCATTTT.

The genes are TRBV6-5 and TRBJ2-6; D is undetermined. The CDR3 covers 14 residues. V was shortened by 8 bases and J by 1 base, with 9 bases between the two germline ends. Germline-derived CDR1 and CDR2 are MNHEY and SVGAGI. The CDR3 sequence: CASGTNSGANVLTF. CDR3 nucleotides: TGTGCCAGCGGAACTAATTCTGGGGCCAACGTCCTGACTTTC.

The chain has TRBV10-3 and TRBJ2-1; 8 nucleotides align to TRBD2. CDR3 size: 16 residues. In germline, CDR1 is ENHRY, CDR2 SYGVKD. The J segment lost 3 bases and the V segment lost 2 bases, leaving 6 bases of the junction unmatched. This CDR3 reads CAISEERGGVYNEQFF. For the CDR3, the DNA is TGTGCCATCAGTGAGGAACGGGGGGGCGTCTACAATGAGCAGTTCTTC.

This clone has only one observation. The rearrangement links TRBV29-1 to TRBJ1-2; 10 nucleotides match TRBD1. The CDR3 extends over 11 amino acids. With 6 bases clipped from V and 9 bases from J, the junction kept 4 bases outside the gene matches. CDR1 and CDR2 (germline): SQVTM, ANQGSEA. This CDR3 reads CSVSTGGSYTF. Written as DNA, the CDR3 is TGCAGCGTCTCGACAGGGGGCAGCTACACCTTC.

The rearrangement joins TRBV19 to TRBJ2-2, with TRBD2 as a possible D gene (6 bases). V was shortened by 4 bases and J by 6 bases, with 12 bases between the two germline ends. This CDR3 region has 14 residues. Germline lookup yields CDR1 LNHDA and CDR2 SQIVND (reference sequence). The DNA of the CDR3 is TGTGCCAGTAGTACAGGGCGGAGGGCCGGGGAGCTGTTTTTT. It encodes CASSTGRRAGELFF.

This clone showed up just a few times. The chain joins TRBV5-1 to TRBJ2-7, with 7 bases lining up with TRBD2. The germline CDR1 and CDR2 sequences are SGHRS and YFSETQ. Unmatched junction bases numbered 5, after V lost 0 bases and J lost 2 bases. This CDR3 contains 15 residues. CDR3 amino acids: CASSLAQGGPYEQYF. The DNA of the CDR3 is TGCGCCAGCAGCTTGGCCCAGGGAGGGCCCTACGAGCAGTACTTC.

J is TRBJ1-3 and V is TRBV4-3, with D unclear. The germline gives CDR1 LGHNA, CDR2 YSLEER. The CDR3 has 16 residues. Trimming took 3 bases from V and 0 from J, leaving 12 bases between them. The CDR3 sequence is CASSHSDTSSGNTIYF. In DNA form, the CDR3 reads TGCGCCAGCAGCCACTCTGACACGAGCTCTGGAAACACCATATATTTT.

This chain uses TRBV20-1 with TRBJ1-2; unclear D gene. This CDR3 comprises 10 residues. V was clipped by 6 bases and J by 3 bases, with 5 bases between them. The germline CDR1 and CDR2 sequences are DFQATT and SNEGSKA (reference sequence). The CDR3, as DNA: TGCAGTGCCCTACACTATGGCTACACCTTC. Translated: CSALHYGYTF.

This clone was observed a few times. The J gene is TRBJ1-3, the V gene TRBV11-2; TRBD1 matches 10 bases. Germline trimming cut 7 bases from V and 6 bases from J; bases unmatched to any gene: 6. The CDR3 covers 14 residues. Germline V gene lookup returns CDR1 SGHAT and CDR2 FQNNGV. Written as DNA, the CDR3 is TGTGCCAGCACGACAGGGGGCGAATTAAACACCATATATTTT. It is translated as CASTTGGELNTIYF.

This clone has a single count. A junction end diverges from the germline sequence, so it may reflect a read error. The DNA of the CDR3 is TGTGCCAGCATTCGACTAGCGGGGGGACGGCCCTTT. Protein product: CASIRLAGGRPF. This chain links TRBV6-4 with TRBJ2-3, with TRBD2 identical over 13 bases. The CDR3 loop spans 12 amino acids. CDR1 is MRHNA and CDR2 is SNTAGT in the germline V gene.

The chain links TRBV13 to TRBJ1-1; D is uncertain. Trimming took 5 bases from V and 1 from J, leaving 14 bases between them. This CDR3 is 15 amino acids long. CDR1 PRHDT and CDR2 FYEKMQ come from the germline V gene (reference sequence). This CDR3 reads CASSRLREANTEAFF. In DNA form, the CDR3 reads TGTGCCAGCAGCCGTTTACGGGAGGCGAACACTGAAGCTTTCTTT. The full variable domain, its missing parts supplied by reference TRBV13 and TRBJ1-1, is AAGVIQSPRHLIKEKRETATLKCYPIPRHDTVYWYQQGPGQDPQFLISFYEKMQSDKGSIPDRFSAQQFSDYHSELNMSSLELGDSALYFCASSRLREANTEAFFGQGTRLTVV.

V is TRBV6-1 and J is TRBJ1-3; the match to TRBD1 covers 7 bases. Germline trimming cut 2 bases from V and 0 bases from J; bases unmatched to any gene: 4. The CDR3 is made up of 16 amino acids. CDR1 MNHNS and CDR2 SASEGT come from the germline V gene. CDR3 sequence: CASSETGVSSGNTIYF. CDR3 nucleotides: TGTGCCAGCAGTGAAACAGGGGTTAGCTCTGGAAACACCATATATTTT.

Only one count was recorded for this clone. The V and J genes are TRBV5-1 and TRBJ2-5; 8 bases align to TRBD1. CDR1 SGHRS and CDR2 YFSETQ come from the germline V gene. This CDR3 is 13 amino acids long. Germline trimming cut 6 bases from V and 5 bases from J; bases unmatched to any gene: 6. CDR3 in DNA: TGCGCCAGCACCCTGACAGGGGAGGAGACCCAGTACTTC. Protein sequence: CASTLTGEETQYF.

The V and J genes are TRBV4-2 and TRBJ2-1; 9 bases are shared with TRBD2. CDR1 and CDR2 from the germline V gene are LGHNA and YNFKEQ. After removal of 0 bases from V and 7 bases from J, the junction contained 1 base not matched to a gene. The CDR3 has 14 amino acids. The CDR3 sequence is CASSQEAGGNEQFF. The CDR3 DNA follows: TGTGCCAGCAGCCAAGAAGCGGGGGGAAATGAGCAGTTCTTC.

The CDR3: CASNLGEGTEAFF. For the CDR3, the DNA is TGTGCCAGCAACTTGGGGGAGGGCACTGAAGCTTTCTTT. The genes are TRBV2 and TRBJ1-1; D may be TRBD1 (5 bases). CDR1 and CDR2 from the germline V gene are SNHLY and FYNNEI. The CDR3 contains 13 residues. Trimming took off 7 bases at V and 4 bases at J, with 13 bases between the two ends.

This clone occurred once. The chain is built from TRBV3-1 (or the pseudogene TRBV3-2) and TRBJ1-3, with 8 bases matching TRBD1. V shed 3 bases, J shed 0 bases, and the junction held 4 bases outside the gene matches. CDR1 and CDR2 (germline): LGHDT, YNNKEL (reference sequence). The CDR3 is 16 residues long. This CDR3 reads CASSQGTGLSGNTIYF. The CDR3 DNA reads TGTGCCAGCAGCCAGGGGACAGGTCTCTCTGGAAACACCATATATTTT.

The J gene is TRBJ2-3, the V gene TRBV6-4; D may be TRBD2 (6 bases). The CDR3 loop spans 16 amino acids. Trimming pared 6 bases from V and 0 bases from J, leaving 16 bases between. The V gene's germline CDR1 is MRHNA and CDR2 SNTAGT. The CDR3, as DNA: TGTGCCAGCAGCTCAAAACCGGGGGTTAGCACAGATACGCAGTATTTT. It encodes CASSSKPGVSTDTQYF.

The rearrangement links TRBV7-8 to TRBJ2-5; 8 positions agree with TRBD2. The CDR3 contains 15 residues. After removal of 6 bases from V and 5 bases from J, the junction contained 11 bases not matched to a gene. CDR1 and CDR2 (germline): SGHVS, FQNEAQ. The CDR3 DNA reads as TGTGCCAGCAGTCGAGGCCGGAGCGGGGGCGAGACCCAGTACTTC. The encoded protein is CASSRGRSGGETQYF.

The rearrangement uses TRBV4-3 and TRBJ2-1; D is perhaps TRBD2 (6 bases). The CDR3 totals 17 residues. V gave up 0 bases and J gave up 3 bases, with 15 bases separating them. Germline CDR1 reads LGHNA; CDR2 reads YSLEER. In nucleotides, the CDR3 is TGCGCCAGCAGCCAAGATTACAAGCGGGCAGACTACAATGAGCAGTTCTTC. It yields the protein CASSQDYKRADYNEQFF.

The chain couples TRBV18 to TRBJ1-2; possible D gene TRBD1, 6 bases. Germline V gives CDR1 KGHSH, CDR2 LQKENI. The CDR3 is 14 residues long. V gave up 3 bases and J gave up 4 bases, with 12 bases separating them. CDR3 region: CASSPGRGAYGYTF. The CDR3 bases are TGTGCCAGCTCACCCGGCAGGGGAGCCTATGGCTACACCTTC.

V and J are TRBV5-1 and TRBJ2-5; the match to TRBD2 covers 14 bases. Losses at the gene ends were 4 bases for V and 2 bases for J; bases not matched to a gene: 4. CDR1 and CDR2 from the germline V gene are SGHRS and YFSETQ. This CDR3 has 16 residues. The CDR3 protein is CASSGRLAGGQETQYF. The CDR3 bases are TGCGCCAGCAGCGGAAGACTAGCGGGGGGGCAAGAGACCCAGTACTTC. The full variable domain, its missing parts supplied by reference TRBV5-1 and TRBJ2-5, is KAGVTQTPRYLIKTRGQQVTLSCSPISGHRSVSWYQQTPGQGLQFLFEYFSETQRNKGNFPGRFSGRQFSNSRSEMNVSTLELGDSALYLCASSGRLAGGQETQYFGPGTRLLVL.

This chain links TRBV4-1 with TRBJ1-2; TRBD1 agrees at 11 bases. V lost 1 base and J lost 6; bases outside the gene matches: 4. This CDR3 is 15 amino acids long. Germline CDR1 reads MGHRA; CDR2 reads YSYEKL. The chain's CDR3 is CASSQVWTGGDGYTF. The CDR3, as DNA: TGCGCCAGCAGCCAAGTTTGGACAGGGGGCGATGGCTACACCTTC.

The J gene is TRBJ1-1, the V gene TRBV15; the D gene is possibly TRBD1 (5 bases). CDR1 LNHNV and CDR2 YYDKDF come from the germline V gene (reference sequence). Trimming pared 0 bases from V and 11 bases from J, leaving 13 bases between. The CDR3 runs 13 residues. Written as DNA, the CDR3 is TGTGCCACCAGCAGAGATAGCGGGGCGAAGGCTTTCTTT. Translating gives CATSRDSGAKAFF.

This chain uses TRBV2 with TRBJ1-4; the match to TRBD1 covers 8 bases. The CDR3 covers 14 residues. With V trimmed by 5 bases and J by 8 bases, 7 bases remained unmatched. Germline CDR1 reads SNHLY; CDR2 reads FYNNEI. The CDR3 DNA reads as TGTGCCAGCAGTAAGGACAGGGAATGGGAAAAACTGTTTTTT. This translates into CASSKDREWEKLFF.

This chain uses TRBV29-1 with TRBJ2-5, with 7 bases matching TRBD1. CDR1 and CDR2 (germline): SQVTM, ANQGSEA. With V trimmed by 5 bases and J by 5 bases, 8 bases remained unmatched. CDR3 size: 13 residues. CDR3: CSVQPGGRETQYF. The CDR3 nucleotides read TGCAGCGTTCAACCAGGGGGTCGGGAGACCCAGTACTTC.

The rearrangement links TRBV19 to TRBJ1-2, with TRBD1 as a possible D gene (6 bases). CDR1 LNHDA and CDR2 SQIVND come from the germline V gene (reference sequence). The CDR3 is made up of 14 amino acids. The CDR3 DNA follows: TGTTCTTCCGGCAGGGGCTCCGAACTCTATGGCTACACCTTC. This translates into CSSGRGSELYGYTF. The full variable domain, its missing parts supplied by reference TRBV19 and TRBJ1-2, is DGGITQSPKYLFRKEGQNVTLSCEQNLNHDAMYWYRQDPGQGLRLIYYSQIVNDFQKGDIAEGYSVSREKKESFPLTVTSAQKNPTAFYLCSSGRGSELYGYTFGSGTRLTVV.

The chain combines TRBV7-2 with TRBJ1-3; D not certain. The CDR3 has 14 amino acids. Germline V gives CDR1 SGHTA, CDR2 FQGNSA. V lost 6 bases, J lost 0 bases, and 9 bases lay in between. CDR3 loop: CASSRRASGNTIYF. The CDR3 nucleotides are TGTGCCAGCAGTCGGAGGGCCTCTGGAAACACCATATATTTT.

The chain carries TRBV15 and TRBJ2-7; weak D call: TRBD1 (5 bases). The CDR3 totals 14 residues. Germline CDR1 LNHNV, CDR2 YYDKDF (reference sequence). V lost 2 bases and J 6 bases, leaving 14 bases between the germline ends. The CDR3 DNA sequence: TGTGCCACCAGCAGAAGGACATCCCTCCCCGAGCAGTACTTC. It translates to CATSRRTSLPEQYF.

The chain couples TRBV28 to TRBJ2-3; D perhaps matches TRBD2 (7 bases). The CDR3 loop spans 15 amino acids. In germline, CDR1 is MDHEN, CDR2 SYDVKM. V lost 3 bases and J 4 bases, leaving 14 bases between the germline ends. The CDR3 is CASSFTRGGADTQYF. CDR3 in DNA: TGTGCCAGCAGTTTCACAAGGGGGGGCGCAGATACGCAGTATTTT.

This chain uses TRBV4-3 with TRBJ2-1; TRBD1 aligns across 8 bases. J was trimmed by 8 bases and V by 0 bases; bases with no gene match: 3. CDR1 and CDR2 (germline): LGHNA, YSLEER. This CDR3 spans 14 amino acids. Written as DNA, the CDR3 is TGCGCCAGCAGCCAAGATAGGACAGGGCATGAGCAGTTCTTC. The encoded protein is CASSQDRTGHEQFF.